The 16 T cell receptor beta chains given below trace back to one sample, sequenced in a study of response to subunit inactivated influenza vaccine. In TCRdb, the RT-PCR reads were re-called with MiXCR into one record per CDR3 protein. The sample contains 610,000 or so distinct CDR3 sequences, 14% of which appear only once. Sequencing was performed on PBMCs from blood, taken 11 to 12 days after vaccination. The source of these receptors is a man aged 45-60 years who received an inactivated influenza vaccine.

The V and J genes are TRBV27 and TRBJ2-2; D gene unclear. The germline CDR1 and CDR2 sequences are MNHEY and SMNVEV (reference sequence). The CDR3 has 16 residues. V gave up 6 bases and J gave up 0 bases, with 14 bases separating them. As DNA, the CDR3 is TGTGCCAGCAGCACACAGAACCACGCGAACACCGGGGAGCTGTTTTTT. It is translated as CASSTQNHANTGELFF.

This clonotype has only a few counts. The rearrangement uses TRBV4-1 and TRBJ2-5, with 7 positions matching TRBD1. The germline V gene encodes CDR1 MGHRA and CDR2 YSYEKL. This CDR3 is 18 amino acids long. With 0 bases clipped from V and 4 bases from J, the junction kept 14 bases outside the gene matches. The CDR3 loop reads CASSQESGTEIYGETQYF. CDR3 nucleotide sequence: TGCGCCAGCAGCCAAGAAAGTGGGACAGAAATTTATGGAGAGACCCAGTACTTC.

A few counts support this clonotype. The chain recombines TRBV9 with TRBJ2-1; 7 nucleotides line up with TRBD1. The J segment lost 0 bases and the V segment lost 3 bases, leaving 9 bases of the junction unmatched. The germline gives CDR1 SGDLS, CDR2 YYNGEE. The CDR3 is 17 amino acids. The CDR3 nucleotides are TGTGCCAGCAGCGAGAACCCACAGGGGAGCTCCTACAATGAGCAGTTCTTC. Protein: CASSENPQGSSYNEQFF.

The chain uses TRBV10-1 and TRBJ1-6; 9 positions agree with TRBD1. J gave up 6 bases and V 6 bases, and 6 bases lay outside the gene matches. Germline values: CDR1 WNHNN, CDR2 SYGVQD (reference sequence). This CDR3 is 15 amino acids long. The CDR3 coding sequence is TGCGCCAGCAGAGCGGACAGGGGCGGTAATTCACCCCTCCACTTT. This codes for CASRADRGGNSPLHF.

This clonotype was counted only a few times. The chain is built from TRBV12-3 or TRBV12-4 and TRBJ2-1, with D maybe TRBD2 (6 bases). This CDR3 comprises 15 residues. Trimming cost V 7 bases and J 0 bases, with 13 bases left between them. CDR3 nucleotides: TGTGCCAGCACCCTGGGACTCAACTCCTACAATGAGCAGTTCTTC. Its protein is CASTLGLNSYNEQFF.

The CDR3 DNA is TGTGCCAGCAGCTTAACTGGGGGAGGTGTTGAGCAGTTCTTC. It specifies CASSLTGGGVEQFF. The rearrangement joins TRBV7-9 to TRBJ2-1, with D perhaps TRBD2 (6 bases). Trimming cost V 2 bases and J 9 bases, with 14 bases left between them. This CDR3 is built from 14 residues. Looked up from germline, CDR1 is SEHNR and CDR2 is FQNEAQ (reference sequence).

This clonotype was observed at least ten times. The V gene is TRBV5-1, the J gene TRBJ1-2, with D possibly being TRBD1 (6 bases). CDR1 and CDR2 from the germline V gene are SGHRS and YFSETQ. V gave up 5 bases and J gave up 7 bases, with 15 bases separating them. The CDR3 is made up of 13 amino acids. The CDR3 is CASSPRGPGGYTF. For the CDR3, the DNA is TGCGCCAGCAGTCCTCGGGGGCCGGGTGGCTACACCTTC.

In DNA form, the CDR3 reads TGCAGCGTTGAAAGGGCGGGCGGAGATACGCAGTATTTT. This codes for CSVERAGGDTQYF. The chain recombines TRBV29-1 with TRBJ2-3, with a tentative D call TRBD2 (5 bases). The V end was cut by 2 bases, the J end by 5 bases, with 11 bases between. Germline V gives CDR1 SQVTM, CDR2 ANQGSEA. This CDR3 is built from 13 residues.

This chain connects TRBV14 to TRBJ1-1, with D unclear. The length of the CDR3 is 12 residues. V lost 4 bases to trimming and J lost 5 bases, with 8 bases between them. CDR1 and CDR2 (germline): SGHDN, FVKESK. The CDR3 loop is CASSPVRTEAFF. CDR3 DNA sequence: TGTGCCAGCAGCCCGGTGAGAACTGAAGCTTTCTTT.

The rearrangement links TRBV7-8 to TRBJ1-2; a possible D gene is TRBD1 (5 bases). The CDR3 contains 14 residues. Per the germline V gene, CDR1 is SGHVS and CDR2 is FQNEAQ. V dropped 5 bases and J dropped 4 bases, with 14 bases sitting between them. In nucleotides, the CDR3 is TGTGCCAGCAGCGCGGGGACTCCGGGCTATGGCTACACCTTC. Amino acids: CASSAGTPGYGYTF.

This clonotype was observed a handful of times. The J gene is TRBJ2-1, the V gene TRBV6-1, with D perhaps TRBD2 (6 bases). Germline values: CDR1 MNHNS, CDR2 SASEGT. Deletions cut 6 bases from V and 7 bases from J, with 13 bases between. The CDR3 length is 13 residues. The DNA for the CDR3 is TGTGCCAGCAGATCATCGACTAGTAATGAGCAGTTCTTC. Its translation is CASRSSTSNEQFF.

There are many counts of this clonotype. CDR3: CSVGGGNTEAFF. In DNA, the CDR3 is TGCAGCGTTGGGGGGGGGAACACTGAAGCTTTCTTT. The V gene is TRBV29-1, the J gene TRBJ1-1; D perhaps matches TRBD1 (5 bases). CDR1 SQVTM and CDR2 ANQGSEA come from the germline V gene. This CDR3 has 12 residues. The V end was cut by 4 bases, the J end by 1 base, with 7 bases between.

This chain links TRBV29-1 with TRBJ1-1; 10 positions agree with TRBD1. The V segment lost 8 bases and the J segment 4 bases; nucleotides outside the gene matches: 4. Germline CDR1 and CDR2: SQVTM and ANQGSEA. This CDR3 spans 12 amino acids. The CDR3 is CSTGQGSTEAFF. The DNA of the CDR3 is TGCAGCACGGGACAGGGGAGCACTGAAGCTTTCTTT.

This clonotype was seen only a few times. This chain connects TRBV10-3 to TRBJ2-7, with 10 bases matching TRBD2. With V trimmed by 3 bases and J by 6 bases, 11 bases remained unmatched. The CDR3 totals 16 residues. The germline gives CDR1 ENHRY, CDR2 SYGVKD. The CDR3 DNA reads as TGTGCCATCAGTGATAAAACTAGCGGGGTTGCTGGCGAGCAGTACTTC. Protein: CAISDKTSGVAGEQYF.

This clonotype was counted between two and nine times. The genes are TRBV5-1 and TRBJ2-7, with D unclear. The CDR3 spans 13 residues. Germline assignment: CDR1 SGHRS and CDR2 YFSETQ. Deletions cut 1 base from V and 7 bases from J, with 12 bases between. This chain's CDR3 is CASSLLPLREQYF. CDR3 DNA sequence: TGCGCCAGCAGCTTGTTACCCCTACGGGAGCAGTACTTC.

The sample holds many counts of this clonotype. This CDR3 is CASTGQGEETQYF. CDR3 sequence (DNA): TGTGCCAGCACGGGACAGGGGGAAGAGACCCAGTACTTC. The chain links TRBV2 to TRBJ2-5; 11 bases agree with TRBD1. V gave up 7 bases and J gave up 3 bases; unmatched junction bases: 1. The germline CDR1 and CDR2 sequences are SNHLY and FYNNEI. The CDR3 runs 13 residues.